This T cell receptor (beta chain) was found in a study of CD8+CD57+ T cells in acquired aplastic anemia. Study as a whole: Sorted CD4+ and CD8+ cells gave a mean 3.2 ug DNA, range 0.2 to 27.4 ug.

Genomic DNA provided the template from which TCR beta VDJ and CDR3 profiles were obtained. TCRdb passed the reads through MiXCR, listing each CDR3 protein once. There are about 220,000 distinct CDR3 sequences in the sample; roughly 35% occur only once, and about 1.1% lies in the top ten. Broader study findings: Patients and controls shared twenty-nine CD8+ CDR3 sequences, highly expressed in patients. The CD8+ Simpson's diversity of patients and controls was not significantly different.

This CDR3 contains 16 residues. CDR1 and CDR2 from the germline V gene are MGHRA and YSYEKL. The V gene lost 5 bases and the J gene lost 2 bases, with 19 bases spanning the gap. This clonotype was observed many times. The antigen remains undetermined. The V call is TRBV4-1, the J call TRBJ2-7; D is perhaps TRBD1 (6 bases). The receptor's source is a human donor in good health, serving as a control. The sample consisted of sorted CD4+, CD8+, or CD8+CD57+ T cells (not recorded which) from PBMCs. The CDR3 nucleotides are TGCGCCAGCAGCAGTCAGAGAGGACAGAAACCCTACGAGCAGTACTTC. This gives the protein CASSSQRGQKPYEQYF.